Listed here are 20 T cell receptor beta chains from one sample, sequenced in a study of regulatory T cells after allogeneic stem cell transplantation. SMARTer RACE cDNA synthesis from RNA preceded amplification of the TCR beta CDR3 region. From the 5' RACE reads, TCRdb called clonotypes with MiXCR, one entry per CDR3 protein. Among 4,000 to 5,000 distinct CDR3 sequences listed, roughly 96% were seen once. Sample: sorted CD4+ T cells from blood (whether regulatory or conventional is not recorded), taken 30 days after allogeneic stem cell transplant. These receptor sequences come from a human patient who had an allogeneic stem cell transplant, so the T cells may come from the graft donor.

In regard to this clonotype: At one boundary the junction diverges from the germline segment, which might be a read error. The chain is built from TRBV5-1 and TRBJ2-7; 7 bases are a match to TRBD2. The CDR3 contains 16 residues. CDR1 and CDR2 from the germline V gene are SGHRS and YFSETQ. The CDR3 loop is CSSSRTAGTGSYEQYF. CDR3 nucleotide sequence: TGCTCCAGCAGCCGAACAGCGGGGACGGGATCCTACGAGCAGTACTTC.

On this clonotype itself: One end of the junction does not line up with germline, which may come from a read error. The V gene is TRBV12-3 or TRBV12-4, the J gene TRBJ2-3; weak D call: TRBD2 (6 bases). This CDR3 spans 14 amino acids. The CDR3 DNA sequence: TGCGCCAGCAGCTTAACCGGGGGAGCCGACGCGCAGTATTTC. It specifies CASSLTGGADAQYF.

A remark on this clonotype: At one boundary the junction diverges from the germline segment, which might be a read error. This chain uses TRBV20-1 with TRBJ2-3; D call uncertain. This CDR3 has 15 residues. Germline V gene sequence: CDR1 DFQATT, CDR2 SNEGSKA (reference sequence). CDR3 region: CSARGPSGEEDAQYF. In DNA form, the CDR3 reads TGCAGTGCTAGAGGTCCATCAGGAGAAGAAGATGCGCAGTATTTT.

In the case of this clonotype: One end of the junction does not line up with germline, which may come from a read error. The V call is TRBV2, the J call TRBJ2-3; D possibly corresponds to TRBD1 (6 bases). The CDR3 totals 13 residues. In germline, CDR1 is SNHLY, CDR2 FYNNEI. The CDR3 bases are TGTACCAGCATGTTCCACAGGGCAGATACGCAGTATTTT. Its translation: CTSMFHRADTQYF.

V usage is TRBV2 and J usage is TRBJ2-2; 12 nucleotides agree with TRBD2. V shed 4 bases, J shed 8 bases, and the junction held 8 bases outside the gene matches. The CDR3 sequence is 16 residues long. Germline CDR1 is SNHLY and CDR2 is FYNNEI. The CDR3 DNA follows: TGTGCCAGCAGTGGCGGACTAGCGGGGTTGACAGGGGAGCTGTTTTTT. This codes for CASSGGLAGLTGELFF. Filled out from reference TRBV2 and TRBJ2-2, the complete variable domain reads EPEVTQTPSHQVTQMGQEVILRCVPISNHLYFYWYRQILGQKVEFLVSFYNNEISEKSEIFDDQFSVERPDGSNFTLKIRSTKLEDSAMYFCASSGGLAGLTGELFFGEGSRLTVL.

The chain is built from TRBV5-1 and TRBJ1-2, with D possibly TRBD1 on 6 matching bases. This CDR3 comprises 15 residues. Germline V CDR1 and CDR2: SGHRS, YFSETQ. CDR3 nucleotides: TGCGGCAGTAGCTTGAGGGGGGACGCGGATTATGGCTACACCTTC. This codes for CGSSLRGDADYGYTF.

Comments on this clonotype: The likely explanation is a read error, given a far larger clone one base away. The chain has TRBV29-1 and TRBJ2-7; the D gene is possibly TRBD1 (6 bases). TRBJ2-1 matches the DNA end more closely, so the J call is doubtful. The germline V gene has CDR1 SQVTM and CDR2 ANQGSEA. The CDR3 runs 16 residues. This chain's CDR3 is CSVTPGTRGSYNEQFF. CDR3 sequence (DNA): TGCAGCGTGACCCCCGGGACAAGGGGCTCCTACAATGAGCAGTTCTTC.

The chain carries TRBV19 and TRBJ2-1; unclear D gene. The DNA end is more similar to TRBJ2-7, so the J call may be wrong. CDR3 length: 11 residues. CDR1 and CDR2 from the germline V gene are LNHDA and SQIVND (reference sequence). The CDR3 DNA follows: TGTGCCAGTAGGAGGAGCAATGAGCAGTACTTC. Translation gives CASRRSNEQYF.

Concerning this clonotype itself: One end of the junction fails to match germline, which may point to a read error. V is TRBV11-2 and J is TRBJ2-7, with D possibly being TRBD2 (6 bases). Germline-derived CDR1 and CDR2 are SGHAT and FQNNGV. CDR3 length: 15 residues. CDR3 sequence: CASSLAPGTHYEQYF. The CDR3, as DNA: TGTGCCAGCAGCTTAGCCCCAGGGACTCACTACGAGCAATACTTC.

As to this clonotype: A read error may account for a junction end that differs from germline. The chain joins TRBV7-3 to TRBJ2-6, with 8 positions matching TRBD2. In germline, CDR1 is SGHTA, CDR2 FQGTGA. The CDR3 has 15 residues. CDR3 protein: CGSRNQGAGADMLSF. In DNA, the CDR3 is TGCGGCAGTAGGAACCAGGGAGCGGGGGCTGATATGCTGTCTTTC.

CDR3 sequence: CASRVHRADTQYF. Here the CDR3 DNA reads TGTGCCAGCAGGGTCCACAGGGCAGATACGCAGTATTTT. The chain is built from TRBV2 and TRBJ2-3; TRBD1 is a possible D gene (6 bases). Looked up from germline, CDR1 is SNHLY and CDR2 is FYNNEI. The length of the CDR3 is 13 residues. V shed 6 bases and J shed 4 bases, with 11 bases lying between them.

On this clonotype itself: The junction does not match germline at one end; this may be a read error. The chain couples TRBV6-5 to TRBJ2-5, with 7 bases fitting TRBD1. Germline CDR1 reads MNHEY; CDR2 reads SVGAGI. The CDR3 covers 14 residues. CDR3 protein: CASSPRSGQETQSF. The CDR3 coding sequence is TGTGCCAGCAGTCCACGGAGCGGACAGGAGACGCAGTCCTTC.

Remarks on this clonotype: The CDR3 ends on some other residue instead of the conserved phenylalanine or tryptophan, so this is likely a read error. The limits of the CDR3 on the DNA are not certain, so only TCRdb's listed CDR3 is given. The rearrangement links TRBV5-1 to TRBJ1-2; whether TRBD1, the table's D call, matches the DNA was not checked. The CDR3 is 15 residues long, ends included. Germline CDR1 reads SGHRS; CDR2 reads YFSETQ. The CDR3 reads CTSSLGGGADYEHTS.

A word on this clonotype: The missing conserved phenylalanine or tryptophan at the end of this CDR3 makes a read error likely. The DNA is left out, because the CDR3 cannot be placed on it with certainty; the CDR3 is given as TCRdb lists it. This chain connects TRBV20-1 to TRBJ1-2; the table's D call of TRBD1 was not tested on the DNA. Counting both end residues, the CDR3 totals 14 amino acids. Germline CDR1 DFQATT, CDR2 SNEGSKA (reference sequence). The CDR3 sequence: CSALPVQGVYGYTC.

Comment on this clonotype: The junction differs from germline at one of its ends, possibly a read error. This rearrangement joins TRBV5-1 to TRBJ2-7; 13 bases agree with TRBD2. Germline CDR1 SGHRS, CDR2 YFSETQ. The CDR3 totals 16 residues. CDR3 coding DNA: TGCGCCAGTCACCCTGGGACTAGCGGGAACTGCTACGATCAGTACTTC. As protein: CASHPGTSGNCYDQYF.

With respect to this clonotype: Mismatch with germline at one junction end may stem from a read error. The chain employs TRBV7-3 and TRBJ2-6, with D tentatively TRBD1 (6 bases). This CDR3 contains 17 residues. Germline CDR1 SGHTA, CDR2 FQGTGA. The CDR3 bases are TGTGCCAGCAGCCGGATCGCCATGGGGGCTGGGGACAACGCCCAGTCTTTC. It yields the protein CASSRIAMGAGDNAQSF.

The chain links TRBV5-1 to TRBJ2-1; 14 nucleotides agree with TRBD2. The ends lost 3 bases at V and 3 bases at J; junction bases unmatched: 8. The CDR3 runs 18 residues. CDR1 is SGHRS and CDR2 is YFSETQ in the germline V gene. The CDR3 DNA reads TGCGCCAGCAGCTGGGGGACTAGCGGGAGTTTCTACTACAATGAGCAGTTCTTC. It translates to CASSWGTSGSFYYNEQFF.

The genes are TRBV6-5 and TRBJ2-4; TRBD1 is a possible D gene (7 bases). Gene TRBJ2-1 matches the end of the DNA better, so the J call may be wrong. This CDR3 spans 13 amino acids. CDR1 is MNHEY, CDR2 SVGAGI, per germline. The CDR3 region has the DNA TGTGCCAGCAGTCAGGGGGGCAAAAACAATCAGTTCTTC. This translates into CASSQGGKNNQFF.

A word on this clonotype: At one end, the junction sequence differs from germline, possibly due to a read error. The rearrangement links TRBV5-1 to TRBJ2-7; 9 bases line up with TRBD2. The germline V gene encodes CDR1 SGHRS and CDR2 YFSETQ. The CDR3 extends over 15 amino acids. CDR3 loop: CASSLLAGNMYEQYF. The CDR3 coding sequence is TGCGCCAGCAGCTTGCTAGCGGGAAACATGTACGAGCAATACTTC.

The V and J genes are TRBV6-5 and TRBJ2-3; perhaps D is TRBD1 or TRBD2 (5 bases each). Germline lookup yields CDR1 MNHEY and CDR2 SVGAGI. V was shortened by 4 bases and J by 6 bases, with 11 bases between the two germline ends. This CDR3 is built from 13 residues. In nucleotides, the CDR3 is TGTGCCAGCAGTTCGTCCGGGGACGATACGCAGTATTTT. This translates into CASSSSGDDTQYF.